A selection of T cell receptor beta chains follows, all from one sample in a study of beta chain features in type 1 diabetes. Clones were read by immunoSEQ multiplex PCR, and TCRdb kept only the in-frame ones, dropping some. Found here are 230,000 or so clones, roughly 16% of them singletons; the top ten hold roughly 0.08%. Sequencing was done on a sample of naive CD4+ T cells from blood. These receptors all come from a man younger than 40 with type 1 diabetes. The CDR3 runs from the conserved cysteine through the conserved F or W. The order of the fields is V gene, clone size, D gene, J gene, CDR3 protein, CDR3 DNA. A D gene is named only where the DNA matches it firmly. Not all rows give a size; the values are once, few, many and, for expanded clones, a class.

V gene: TRBV6-6
clone size: NA
D gene: NA
J gene: TRBJ2-7
CDR3 protein: CASSRLATVYEQYF
CDR3 DNA: TGTGCCAGCAGTCGGCTTGCCACAGTCTACGAGCAGTACTTC

V gene: TRBV29-1
clone size: few
D gene: TRBD1
J gene: TRBJ2-7
CDR3 protein: CSVGTGGYEQYF
CDR3 DNA: TGCAGCGTTGGAACAGGGGGCTACGAGCAGTACTTC

V gene: TRBV5-1
clone size: NA
D gene: NA
J gene: TRBJ1-2
CDR3 protein: CASSLGQNYGYTF
CDR3 DNA: TGCGCCAGCAGCCTTGGACAGAACTATGGCTACACCTTC

V gene: TRBV28
clone size: few
D gene: NA
J gene: TRBJ2-7
CDR3 protein: CASSSGGSSYEQYF
CDR3 DNA: TGTGCCAGCAGTTCCGGAGGATCTTCCTACGAGCAGTACTTC

V gene: TRBV2
clone size: few
D gene: NA
J gene: TRBJ2-5
CDR3 protein: CASSAGQETQYF
CDR3 DNA: TGTGCCAGCAGTGCGGGTCAAGAGACCCAGTACTTC

V gene: TRBV7-2
clone size: NA
D gene: TRBD1
J gene: TRBJ2-7
CDR3 protein: CASSLEMDRRYF
CDR3 DNA: TGTGCCAGCAGCTTAGAGATGGACAGGCGATACTTC

V gene: TRBV10-2
clone size: NA
D gene: NA
J gene: TRBJ1-1
CDR3 protein: CASSDPGNTEAFF
CDR3 DNA: TGCGCCAGCAGTGATCCGGGGAACACTGAAGCTTTCTTT

V gene: TRBV29-1
clone size: NA
D gene: NA
J gene: TRBJ2-5
CDR3 protein: CSVAQNQETQYF
CDR3 DNA: TGCAGCGTCGCCCAAAATCAAGAGACCCAGTACTTC

V gene: TRBV5-1
clone size: few
D gene: NA
J gene: TRBJ2-1
CDR3 protein: CASSLDISSYNEQFF
CDR3 DNA: TGCGCCAGCAGCTTGGACATAAGCTCCTACAATGAGCAGTTCTTC

V gene: TRBV19
clone size: once
D gene: TRBD1
J gene: TRBJ1-1
CDR3 protein: CASSDSGQGRTEAFF
CDR3 DNA: TGTGCCAGTAGTGATTCGGGACAGGGCCGGACTGAAGCTTTCTTT

V gene: TRBV2
clone size: NA
D gene: TRBD1
J gene: TRBJ1-5
CDR3 protein: CASSEQGGNQPQHF
CDR3 DNA: TGTGCCAGCAGTGAACAGGGGGGAAATCAGCCCCAGCATTTT

V gene: TRBV14
clone size: NA
D gene: NA
J gene: TRBJ1-2
CDR3 protein: CASSQGYGYTF
CDR3 DNA: TGTGCCAGCAGCCAAGGGTATGGCTACACCTTC

V gene: TRBV30
clone size: NA
D gene: NA
J gene: TRBJ2-7
CDR3 protein: CAWTGGIPYEQYF
CDR3 DNA: TGTGCCTGGACCGGCGGGATCCCCTACGAGCAGTACTTC

V gene: TRBV21-1
clone size: NA
D gene: NA
J gene: TRBJ2-1
CDR3 protein: CASSKEARASEQFF
CDR3 DNA: TGTGCCAGCAGCAAAGAGGCCAGGGCTAGTGAGCAGTTCTTC

V gene: TRBV9
clone size: few
D gene: NA
J gene: TRBJ2-6
CDR3 protein: CASSVGLTTGANVLTF
CDR3 DNA: TGTGCCAGCAGCGTAGGGTTAACTACTGGGGCCAACGTCCTGACTTTC

V gene: TRBV9
clone size: NA
D gene: NA
J gene: TRBJ1-1
CDR3 protein: CASSVAGPNTEAFF
CDR3 DNA: TGTGCCAGCAGCGTAGCGGGACCGAACACTGAAGCTTTCTTT

V gene: TRBV27
clone size: NA
D gene: NA
J gene: TRBJ2-3
CDR3 protein: CASYERGYTDTQYF
CDR3 DNA: TGTGCCAGCTACGAGAGGGGGTACACAGATACGCAGTATTTT

V gene: TRBV7-9
clone size: NA
D gene: NA
J gene: TRBJ2-2
CDR3 protein: CASSLVGRDNTGELFF
CDR3 DNA: TGTGCCAGCAGCCTCGTCGGTAGGGATAACACCGGGGAGCTGTTTTTT

V gene: TRBV2
clone size: few
D gene: NA
J gene: TRBJ2-5
CDR3 protein: CASSPEGTQYF
CDR3 DNA: TGTGCCAGCAGTCCAGAGGGGACCCAGTACTTC

V gene: TRBV9
clone size: NA
D gene: NA
J gene: TRBJ1-5
CDR3 protein: CASSTTGDSNQPQHF
CDR3 DNA: TGTGCCAGCAGCACTACAGGTGATAGCAATCAGCCCCAGCATTTT

V gene: TRBV30
clone size: few
D gene: TRBD2
J gene: TRBJ2-5
CDR3 protein: CAWRVPSSGRQETQYF
CDR3 DNA: TGTGCCTGGAGGGTCCCCTCCAGCGGGAGGCAAGAGACCCAGTACTTC

V gene: TRBV7-9
clone size: NA
D gene: NA
J gene: TRBJ2-6
CDR3 protein: CASSLWISGANVLTF
CDR3 DNA: TGTGCCAGCAGCTTATGGATCTCTGGGGCCAACGTCCTGACTTTC

V gene: TRBV7-3
clone size: NA
D gene: TRBD2
J gene: TRBJ2-1
CDR3 protein: CASSLRASGSNEQFF
CDR3 DNA: TGTGCCAGCAGCTTAAGGGCTAGCGGGAGCAATGAGCAGTTCTTC

V gene: TRBV6-6
clone size: NA
D gene: NA
J gene: TRBJ1-3
CDR3 protein: CASSDLGQPGNTIYF
CDR3 DNA: TGTGCCAGCAGCGATCTTGGGCAGCCCGGAAACACCATATATTTT

V gene: TRBV5-1
clone size: few
D gene: TRBD1
J gene: TRBJ2-1
CDR3 protein: CASKLTGPSYNEQFF
CDR3 DNA: TGCGCCAGCAAACTGACAGGGCCCTCCTACAATGAGCAGTTCTTC

V gene: TRBV9
clone size: NA
D gene: NA
J gene: TRBJ2-1
CDR3 protein: CASSAGPLHNEQFF
CDR3 DNA: TGTGCCAGCAGCGCGGGACCCCTGCACAATGAGCAGTTCTTC

V gene: TRBV5-4
clone size: few
D gene: TRBD2
J gene: TRBJ2-3
CDR3 protein: CASSLIAGVGTDTQYF
CDR3 DNA: TGTGCCAGCAGCCTCATAGCGGGAGTGGGCACAGATACGCAGTATTTT

V gene: TRBV7-2
clone size: few
D gene: NA
J gene: TRBJ2-2
CDR3 protein: CASSLSHRETGELFF
CDR3 DNA: TGTGCCAGCAGCTTATCACACAGGGAGACCGGGGAGCTGTTTTTT

V gene: TRBV30
clone size: NA
D gene: NA
J gene: TRBJ2-1
CDR3 protein: CAWSGAYHSYNEQFF
CDR3 DNA: TGTGCCTGGAGTGGGGCATACCACTCCTACAATGAGCAGTTCTTC

V gene: TRBV5-1
clone size: few
D gene: TRBD1
J gene: TRBJ2-5
CDR3 protein: CASHSQGTETQYF
CDR3 DNA: TGCGCCAGTCATTCACAGGGGACAGAGACCCAGTACTTC

V gene: TRBV5-4
clone size: NA
D gene: NA
J gene: TRBJ2-1
CDR3 protein: CASSTPYDNEQFF
CDR3 DNA: TGTGCCAGCAGCACCCCTTACGACAATGAGCAGTTCTTC

V gene: TRBV30
clone size: few
D gene: NA
J gene: TRBJ2-3
CDR3 protein: CAWSGLDTQYF
CDR3 DNA: TGTGCCTGGAGTGGACTAGATACGCAGTATTTT

V gene: TRBV29-1
clone size: few
D gene: NA
J gene: TRBJ1-1
CDR3 protein: CSVQERGSEAFF
CDR3 DNA: TGCAGCGTTCAGGAGCGAGGCTCTGAAGCTTTCTTT

V gene: TRBV4-1
clone size: NA
D gene: NA
J gene: TRBJ1-5
CDR3 protein: CASSQVPIQPQHF
CDR3 DNA: TGCGCCAGCAGCCAAGTACCTATTCAGCCCCAGCATTTT

V gene: TRBV7-2
clone size: NA
D gene: NA
J gene: TRBJ2-6
CDR3 protein: CASKKGTSGANVLTF
CDR3 DNA: TGTGCCAGCAAAAAAGGCACCTCTGGGGCCAACGTCCTGACTTTC

V gene: TRBV27
clone size: NA
D gene: TRBD2
J gene: TRBJ2-5
CDR3 protein: CASNIAGGVEKTQYF
CDR3 DNA: TGTGCCAGCAATATAGCGGGAGGCGTGGAAAAGACCCAGTACTTC

V gene: TRBV30
clone size: few
D gene: NA
J gene: TRBJ2-4
CDR3 protein: CAWSFRGGLDIQYF
CDR3 DNA: TGTGCCTGGAGTTTTCGAGGAGGCTTGGACATTCAGTACTTC

V gene: TRBV19
clone size: NA
D gene: TRBD1
J gene: TRBJ1-5
CDR3 protein: CASIPAGGKGPQHF
CDR3 DNA: TGTGCCAGTATCCCGGCAGGGGGAAAAGGGCCCCAGCATTTT

V gene: TRBV29-1
clone size: few
D gene: TRBD2
J gene: TRBJ2-3
CDR3 protein: CSVVPGGDTQYF
CDR3 DNA: TGCAGCGTTGTCCCCGGGGGGGATACGCAGTATTTT

V gene: TRBV29-1
clone size: few
D gene: TRBD1
J gene: TRBJ2-7
CDR3 protein: CSALLGQGRATYEQYF
CDR3 DNA: TGCAGCGCGCTGCTTGGACAGGGAAGAGCCACCTACGAGCAGTACTTC

V gene: TRBV4-3
clone size: NA
D gene: TRBD1
J gene: TRBJ2-7
CDR3 protein: CASSQGRDSSYEQYF
CDR3 DNA: TGCGCCAGCAGCCAAGGACGGGACAGCTCCTACGAGCAGTACTTC

V gene: TRBV29-1
clone size: few
D gene: NA
J gene: TRBJ2-4
CDR3 protein: CSVRAPPEAKNIQYF
CDR3 DNA: TGCAGCGTTCGCGCTCCGCCAGAAGCCAAAAACATTCAGTACTTC

V gene: TRBV28
clone size: NA
D gene: TRBD2
J gene: TRBJ2-5
CDR3 protein: CASTGTSGDRGAQYF
CDR3 DNA: TGTGCCAGCACCGGGACTAGCGGGGACCGCGGGGCCCAGTACTTC

V gene: TRBV2
clone size: few
D gene: NA
J gene: TRBJ1-2
CDR3 protein: CASSQDTPSYGYTF
CDR3 DNA: TGTGCCAGCAGTCAGGACACTCCGTCGTATGGCTACACCTTC

V gene: TRBV7-2
clone size: NA
D gene: TRBD1
J gene: TRBJ2-5
CDR3 protein: CASSARDRGRETQYF
CDR3 DNA: TGTGCCAGCAGCGCCCGGGACAGGGGGCGAGAGACCCAGTACTTC

V gene: TRBV27
clone size: NA
D gene: TRBD1
J gene: TRBJ2-7
CDR3 protein: CASSPPDRGYEQYF
CDR3 DNA: TGTGCCAGCAGTCCCCCGGACAGGGGTTACGAGCAGTACTTC

V gene: TRBV28
clone size: NA
D gene: NA
J gene: TRBJ2-7
CDR3 protein: CASRFPTEDEQYF
CDR3 DNA: TGTGCCAGCAGGTTTCCGACAGAGGACGAGCAGTACTTC

V gene: TRBV7-9
clone size: few
D gene: TRBD2
J gene: TRBJ2-5
CDR3 protein: CASSWTSGETQYF
CDR3 DNA: TGTGCCAGCAGCTGGACTAGCGGAGAGACCCAGTACTTC

V gene: TRBV15
clone size: NA
D gene: NA
J gene: TRBJ2-7
CDR3 protein: CATSRDQSHSSYEQYF
CDR3 DNA: TGTGCCACCAGCAGAGATCAGTCTCACAGCTCCTACGAGCAGTACTTC

V gene: TRBV7-9
clone size: NA
D gene: NA
J gene: TRBJ2-1
CDR3 protein: CASSLVPRLARSYNEQFF
CDR3 DNA: TGTGCCAGCAGCTTAGTCCCCCGTCTAGCTCGGTCCTACAATGAGCAGTTCTTC

V gene: TRBV30
clone size: NA
D gene: NA
J gene: TRBJ2-2
CDR3 protein: CAWSVQDRPGELFF
CDR3 DNA: TGTGCCTGGAGTGTACAGGATAGGCCCGGGGAGCTGTTTTTT

V gene: TRBV11-2
clone size: few
D gene: NA
J gene: TRBJ2-1
CDR3 protein: CASSSGSYNEQFF
CDR3 DNA: TGTGCCAGCAGCTCGGGGAGCTACAATGAGCAGTTCTTC

V gene: TRBV15
clone size: few
D gene: NA
J gene: TRBJ2-5
CDR3 protein: CATSRGTYQETQYF
CDR3 DNA: TGTGCCACCAGCAGAGGCACCTACCAAGAGACCCAGTACTTC

V gene: TRBV18
clone size: NA
D gene: NA
J gene: TRBJ2-3
CDR3 protein: CASSPTTDTQYF
CDR3 DNA: TGTGCCAGCTCACCAACCACAGATACGCAGTATTTT